Presented here are 25 T cell receptor beta chains from one specimen sequenced in a study of CD8 T cells in Susac syndrome. With random hexamers, 0.5 to 1 ug RNA was reverse transcribed. TCRdb itself ran the immunoSEQ multiplex PCR reads through MiXCR, one entry per CDR3 protein. Here the sample spans fewer than 80,000 distinct CDR3 sequences, just under 95% being singletons. The specimen was CD8+ T cells from PBMCs. The receptors shown here come from a human donor in good health.

The chain carries TRBV29-1 and TRBJ2-5, with 10 positions matching TRBD2. The CDR3 has 14 residues. CDR1 and CDR2 (germline): SQVTM, ANQGSEA. J gave up 5 bases and V 3 bases, and 6 bases lay outside the gene matches. The CDR3 loop reads CSVEVSGGPETQYF. The CDR3, as DNA: TGCAGCGTTGAGGTTAGCGGGGGGCCGGAGACCCAGTACTTC.

This clonotype was picked up a small number of times. V is TRBV3-1 and J is TRBJ2-3; 11 bases map to TRBD2. Germline loops: CDR1 LGHDT, CDR2 YNNKEL (reference sequence). The CDR3 is made up of 15 amino acids. After removal of 1 base from V and 6 bases from J, the junction contained 3 bases not matched to a gene. CDR3 sequence: CASSQVAGGLDTQYF. Written as DNA, the CDR3 is TGTGCCAGCAGCCAAGTAGCGGGGGGGCTGGATACGCAGTATTTT.

The chain employs TRBV5-1 and TRBJ2-5; TRBD2 aligns across 12 bases. Germline V gives CDR1 SGHRS, CDR2 YFSETQ. Trimming cost V 4 bases and J 5 bases; bases outside gene matches: 3. CDR3 length equals 14 residues. The CDR3 reads CASSGGLAGETQYF. CDR3 DNA sequence: TGCGCCAGCAGCGGGGGACTAGCGGGCGAGACCCAGTACTTC.

The rearrangement joins TRBV4-2 to TRBJ2-1; D call uncertain. Deletions cut 5 bases from V and 9 bases from J, with 14 bases between. The CDR3 covers 13 residues. Germline CDR1 reads LGHNA; CDR2 reads YNFKEQ. CDR3 region: CASSSSGWTEQFF. The CDR3 DNA follows: TGTGCCAGCAGCTCTTCTGGTTGGACTGAGCAGTTCTTC.

This clonotype was counted a few times. This chain uses TRBV12-3 or TRBV12-4 with TRBJ1-1; TRBD1 matches 10 bases. This CDR3 region has 14 residues. J was trimmed by 5 bases and V by 7 bases; bases with no gene match: 7. The CDR3 nucleotides are TGTGCCAGCACCGAGACAGGGGGCGGGACTGAAGCTTTCTTT. Its protein product is CASTETGGGTEAFF.

The chain has TRBV5-1 and TRBJ2-5, with D possibly TRBD1 on 7 matching bases. The CDR3 has 17 amino acids. Germline V CDR1 and CDR2: SGHRS, YFSETQ. V was shortened by 4 bases and J by 5 bases, with 24 bases between the two germline ends. CDR3 coding DNA: TGCGCCAGCAGCCATACGACAGGGACTGGGGTTGCGGAGACCCAGTACTTC. Translation gives CASSHTTGTGVAETQYF.

The CDR3 loop reads CASSFGLAGNEQYV. CDR3 in DNA: TGTGCCAGCAGTTTCGGACTAGCGGGGAACGAGCAGTACGTC. This chain joins TRBV3-1 and TRBJ2-7; 12 nucleotides agree with TRBD2. V lost 6 bases to trimming and J lost 5 bases; unmatched junction nucleotides: 5. Per the germline V gene, CDR1 is LGHDT and CDR2 is YNNKEL (reference sequence). The CDR3 extends over 14 amino acids.

The sample holds one count of this clonotype. This chain connects TRBV28 to TRBJ1-1; weak D call: TRBD1 (5 bases). V dropped 6 bases and J dropped 2 bases, with 13 bases sitting between them. The length of the CDR3 is 14 residues. The germline CDR1 and CDR2 sequences are MDHEN and SYDVKM. CDR3 in DNA: TGTGCCAGCAGCCCTCAGGGCCGTAACACTGAAGCTTTCTTT. Translating it yields CASSPQGRNTEAFF.

The V and J genes are TRBV27 and TRBJ2-5; the match to TRBD2 covers 7 bases. Trimming cost V 4 bases and J 5 bases; bases outside gene matches: 7. Germline CDR1 is MNHEY and CDR2 is SMNVEV (reference sequence). CDR3 length: 14 amino acids. CDR3: CASSSLSGEETQYF. The DNA for the CDR3 is TGTGCCAGCAGTTCCTTGAGCGGGGAGGAGACCCAGTACTTC.

The V gene is TRBV28, the J gene TRBJ2-7; tentative D call: TRBD1 (5 bases). Germline assignment: CDR1 MDHEN and CDR2 SYDVKM. Trimming removed 6 bases at V and 0 bases at J, with 18 bases between. The CDR3 is 16 residues long. The CDR3, as DNA: TGTGCCAGCAGAGACGCAGACAGTTTGAGCTCCTACGAGCAGTACTTC. Protein sequence: CASRDADSLSSYEQYF.

This chain connects TRBV9 to TRBJ2-5; D is possibly TRBD2 (5 bases). The DNA end favors TRBJ2-7, so the J call may be wrong. The CDR3 totals 13 residues. CDR1 and CDR2 from the germline V gene are SGDLS and YYNGEE. CDR3 DNA sequence: TGTGCCAGCAGCGTAGATGAGGGCGGCGAGCAGTACGTC. As protein: CASSVDEGGEQYV.

The V call is TRBV12-5, the J call TRBJ2-1; TRBD2 matches 9 bases. Germline V gene lookup returns CDR1 LGHNT and CDR2 FRNRAP. J gave up 4 bases and V 7 bases, and 5 bases lay outside the gene matches. The length of the CDR3 is 14 residues. In DNA form, the CDR3 reads TGTGCTAGTGCCCCTAGCGGGGTTTACAATGAGCAGTTCTTC. It is translated as CASAPSGVYNEQFF.

The CDR3 region has the DNA TGTGCCAGCAGCGAGGGGACCAGAACCATAGAGCAGTTCTTC. It translates to CASSEGTRTIEQFF. This chain links TRBV9 with TRBJ2-1; D could derive from TRBD1 or TRBD2 (5 bases each). Germline-derived CDR1 and CDR2 are SGDLS and YYNGEE. Trimming removed 3 bases at V and 10 bases at J, with 17 bases between. The CDR3 consists of 14 residues.

The chain combines TRBV29-1 with TRBJ2-6, with D tentatively TRBD1 (5 bases). The CDR3 loop spans 13 amino acids. The germline V and J ends were trimmed by 7 bases and 1 base, with 8 bases remaining between them. Per the germline V gene, CDR1 is SQVTM and CDR2 is ANQGSEA. The CDR3 coding sequence is TGCAGCGCCCAGGGATCTGGGGCCAACGTCCTGACTTTC. Amino acid sequence: CSAQGSGANVLTF.

The chain recombines TRBV20-1 with TRBJ2-5; D ambiguous. With 0 bases removed from V and 4 bases from J, the gap between germline ends came to 12 bases. Germline lookup yields CDR1 DFQATT and CDR2 SNEGSKA (reference sequence). This CDR3 has 14 residues. CDR3 DNA sequence: TGCAGTGCTAGAGATCGAAGCGCATCAGAGACCCAGTACTTC. This encodes CSARDRSASETQYF.

The chain is built from TRBV12-3 or TRBV12-4 and TRBJ2-5; unclear D gene. V was clipped by 1 base and J by 0 bases, with 12 bases between them. This CDR3 has 16 residues. DNA for the CDR3: TGTGCCAGCAGTTTAGTACAGCCTTTCCACCAAGAGACCCAGTACTTC. Amino acid sequence: CASSLVQPFHQETQYF.

The chain links TRBV11-1 to TRBJ2-7, with D perhaps matching TRBD1 or TRBD2 (5 bases each). V lost 7 bases to trimming and J lost 2 bases, with 18 bases between them. The CDR3 has 15 amino acids. The V gene's germline CDR1 is SGHAT and CDR2 FQDESV (reference sequence). CDR3 in DNA: TGTGCCAGCAATCTACCGGGACGGCCAACCTACGAGCAGTACTTC. Amino acid sequence: CASNLPGRPTYEQYF.

This rearrangement joins TRBV7-4 to TRBJ1-4, with D perhaps TRBD1 (5 bases). Germline lookup yields CDR1 SGHVT and CDR2 SQSDAQ. V lost 3 bases and J 4 bases, leaving 12 bases between the germline ends. The CDR3 is 15 residues long. CDR3 in DNA: TGTGCCAGCAGCTTTAGGGGACGGAATAATGAAAAACTGTTTTTT. This sequence encodes CASSFRGRNNEKLFF.

The chain carries TRBV6-5 and TRBJ2-7; the D gene is possibly TRBD2 (6 bases). Per the germline V gene, CDR1 is MNHEY and CDR2 is SVGAGI. The germline V and J ends were trimmed by 6 bases and 4 bases, with 16 bases remaining between them. This CDR3 contains 14 residues. The CDR3 DNA reads as TGTGCCAGCAGCGACGAGGTTGGGGGGTACGAGCAGTACTTC. Translation gives CASSDEVGGYEQYF.

This chain connects TRBV7-9 to TRBJ1-1; TRBD1 might be the D (5 bases). The CDR3 runs 13 residues. The V gene lost 1 base and the J gene lost 4 bases, with 7 bases spanning the gap. From germline, CDR1 is SEHNR and CDR2 FQNEAQ (reference sequence). CDR3 residues: CASSLGQSTEAFF. The CDR3 coding sequence is TGTGCCAGCAGCTTAGGACAGTCCACTGAAGCTTTCTTT.

The chain carries TRBV30 and TRBJ1-1; TRBD1 matches 7 bases. Germline V lookup: CDR1 GTSNPN, CDR2 SVGIG (reference sequence). V lost 4 bases to trimming and J lost 2 bases; unmatched junction nucleotides: 7. CDR3 length: 14 amino acids. The CDR3 nucleotides read TGTGCCTGGATATTGGAGGGGGCTAACACTGAAGCTTTCTTT. It encodes CAWILEGANTEAFF.

The CDR3 protein is CASSPRLAGTGELFF. The CDR3 nucleotides are TGTGCCAGCAGCCCCCGACTAGCGGGCACCGGGGAGCTGTTTTTT. V usage is TRBV7-9 and J usage is TRBJ2-2; 10 bases are a match to TRBD2. J lost 4 bases, V lost 5 bases, and 4 bases had no gene match. The germline gives CDR1 SEHNR, CDR2 FQNEAQ (reference sequence). CDR3 length: 15 residues.

This clonotype has just a few counts. CDR3 bases: TGTGCCAGCAGCGCATGGGAGTGGGAAAACATTCAGTACTTC. It is translated as CASSAWEWENIQYF. The chain combines TRBV9 with TRBJ2-4; the D gene is possibly TRBD2 (5 bases). Germline V CDR1 and CDR2: SGDLS, YYNGEE. The CDR3 has 14 amino acids. V lost 3 bases to trimming and J lost 5 bases, with 12 bases between them. Full variable domain (missing parts from reference TRBV9 and TRBJ2-4): DSGVTQTPKHLITATGQRVTLRCSPRSGDLSVYWYQQSLDQGLQFLIQYYNGEERAKGNILERFSAQQFPDLHSELNLSSLELGDSALYFCASSAWEWENIQYFGAGTRLSVL.

This chain connects TRBV5-1 to TRBJ2-7, with a tentative D call TRBD1 (5 bases). This CDR3 has 15 amino acids. Germline CDR1 SGHRS, CDR2 YFSETQ. V was cut by 5 bases and J by 1 base, with 16 bases left in between. The CDR3 nucleotides are TGCGCCAGCAGACTGTCAGGGATGAAATCCTACGAGCAGTACTTC. Protein sequence: CASRLSGMKSYEQYF.

This rearrangement joins TRBV7-8 to TRBJ2-7; TRBD2 might be the D (5 bases). The CDR3 extends over 12 amino acids. Germline CDR1 is SGHVS and CDR2 is FQNEAQ. V was pared by 8 bases and J by 3 bases, with 11 bases between. Here the CDR3 DNA reads TGTGCCAGCGGAACTAGTTACTACGAGCAGTACTTC. Amino acid sequence: CASGTSYYEQYF. Combining the CDR3 with reference TRBV7-8 and TRBJ2-7 gives the whole variable domain GAGVSQSPRYKVAKRGQDVALRCDPISGHVSLFWYQQALGQGPEFLTYFQNEAQLDKSGLPSDRFFAERPEGSVSTLKIQRTQQEDSAVYLCASGTSYYEQYFGPGTRLTVT.